This T cell receptor (beta chain) stems from a study of PD-1 blockade in mismatch repair-deficient tumors. Study details: Patients had 12 mismatch repair-deficient cancer types, all previously treated and progressing. The study, taken as a whole, reports: Rapid post-treatment expansion, then contraction, generally preceding radiologic response, marked tumor-resident clones.

All patients were mismatch repair deficient, assessed by either PCR or immunohistochemistry. A note on this clone: Its target is unknown.

The CDR3 is 14 residues long. Germline V gives CDR1 SGHTA, CDR2 FQGNSA. Trimming removed 4 bases at V and 2 bases at J, with 11 bases between. Clones were read by immunoSEQ multiplex PCR, and TCRdb kept only the in-frame ones, dropping some. This sample has around 100,000 clones, with over 60% found just once. Source: peripheral blood, taken about 13 months after starting pembrolizumab. The TCR comes from an adult with mismatch repair-deficient cancer. This rearrangement joins TRBV7-2 to TRBJ2-5, with a weak D call TRBD2 (6 bases). This CDR3 reads CASSSGDGQETQYF. In DNA form, the CDR3 reads TGTGCCAGCAGCTCGGGAGATGGACAAGAGACCCAGTACTTC.